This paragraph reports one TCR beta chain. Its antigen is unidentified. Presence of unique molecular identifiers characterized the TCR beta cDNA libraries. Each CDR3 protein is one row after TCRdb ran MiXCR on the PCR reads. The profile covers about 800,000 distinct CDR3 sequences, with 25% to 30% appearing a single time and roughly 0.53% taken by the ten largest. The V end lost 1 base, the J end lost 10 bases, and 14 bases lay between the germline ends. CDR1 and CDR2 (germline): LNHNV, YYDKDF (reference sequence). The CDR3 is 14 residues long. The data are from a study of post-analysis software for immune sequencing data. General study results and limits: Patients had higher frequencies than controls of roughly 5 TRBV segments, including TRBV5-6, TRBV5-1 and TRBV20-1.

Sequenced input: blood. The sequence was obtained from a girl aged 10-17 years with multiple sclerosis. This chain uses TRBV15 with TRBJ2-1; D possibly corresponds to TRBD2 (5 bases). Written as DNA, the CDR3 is TGTGCCACCAGCAGAGCGGGGTCCCTTAGAGAGCAGTTCTTC. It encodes CATSRAGSLREQFF.